This T cell receptor (beta chain) was identified during a study of cytomegalovirus exposure and HLA in healthy donors. Germline CDR1 reads MDHEN; CDR2 reads SYDVKM. The length of the CDR3 is 13 residues. V was cut by 7 bases and J by 4 bases, with 11 bases left in between. Comment on this clone: What it binds is unknown.

The PCR contained 60 Vbeta and 13 Jbeta primers. The data were produced by immunoSEQ multiplex PCR, yet TCRdb's version contains in-frame clones alone and is incomplete. The sample records approximately 150,000 clones, roughly 75% being singletons. Study-wide results and limits: Some TCR beta chains (approximately 180 of them) were listed as cytomegalovirus-associated.

The sequence came from a female donor in good health and CMV-seronegative. The sample consisted of PBMCs. This rearrangement joins TRBV28 to TRBJ2-4; possible D gene TRBD2, 6 bases. This chain's CDR3 is CASTGTFKNIQYF. The DNA for the CDR3 is TGTGCCAGCACGGGGACTTTTAAAAACATTCAGTACTTC.